This is a list of T cell receptor beta chains from one sample in a study of blood T cell repertoires in COVID-19. Produced via immunoSEQ multiplex PCR; TCRdb's table is partial and in-frame only. The sample comprises over 150,000 clones, more than 75% of which are singletons, and around 5% rests with the top ten. The sequencing input was peripheral blood. Every receptor here comes from a young man with COVID-19, enrolled during active disease. The CDR3 runs from the conserved cysteine through the conserved F or W. The order of the fields is J gene, D gene, clone size, V gene, CDR3 DNA, CDR3 protein. D genes are given only for firm matches. Rows give clone size only sometimes, using once, few, many, or a class for an expanded clone.

j_call: TRBJ2-7; d_call: .; clone_size: .; v_call: TRBV7-9; cdr3_nt: TGTGCCAGCAGCTCGACAGTCGAGCAGTACTTC; cdr3_aa: CASSSTVEQYF
j_call: TRBJ2-2; d_call: TRBD1; clone_size: .; v_call: TRBV28; cdr3_nt: TGTGCCAGCAGTCGTCCCGGGACAGGGACCGGGGAGCTGTTTTTT; cdr3_aa: CASSRPGTGTGELFF
j_call: TRBJ2-2; d_call: TRBD2; clone_size: .; v_call: TRBV9; cdr3_nt: TGTGCCAGCAGCGTGCCTAGCGGGAGAGCGGACACCGGGGAGCTGTTTTTT; cdr3_aa: CASSVPSGRADTGELFF
j_call: TRBJ1-2; d_call: .; clone_size: once; v_call: TRBV11-2; cdr3_nt: TGTGCCAGCAGCTTAACACCAAACTATGGCTACACCTTC; cdr3_aa: CASSLTPNYGYTF
j_call: TRBJ2-4; d_call: .; clone_size: .; v_call: TRBV9; cdr3_nt: TGTGCCAGCAGCGTAGTACGACAGTTCGTAGCCAAAAACATTCAGTACTTC; cdr3_aa: CASSVVRQFVAKNIQYF
j_call: TRBJ1-5; d_call: .; clone_size: few; v_call: TRBV28; cdr3_nt: TGTGCCAGCAGTCCCCATGGGAGGGGGTGGAATCAGCCCCAGCATTTT; cdr3_aa: CASSPHGRGWNQPQHF
j_call: TRBJ2-1; d_call: TRBD2; clone_size: .; v_call: TRBV13; cdr3_nt: TGTGCCAGCAGCTTGGCAGCTTCACTAGCGGGATATTACAATGAGCAGTTCTTC; cdr3_aa: CASSLAASLAGYYNEQFF
j_call: TRBJ2-1; d_call: .; clone_size: once; v_call: TRBV29-1; cdr3_nt: TGCAGCGTTCCCCGGGACTTCTCGTACAATGAGCAGTTCTTC; cdr3_aa: CSVPRDFSYNEQFF
j_call: TRBJ1-1; d_call: TRBD1; clone_size: .; v_call: TRBV5-1; cdr3_nt: TGCGCCAGCAGCACGGACAGGGGTACTGAAGCTTTCTTT; cdr3_aa: CASSTDRGTEAFF
j_call: TRBJ1-4; d_call: TRBD1; clone_size: once; v_call: TRBV2; cdr3_nt: TGTGCCAGCAGATCCCGGACAGGGTTTAATGAAAAACTGCTTTTT; cdr3_aa: CASRSRTGFNEKLLF
j_call: TRBJ1-1; d_call: .; clone_size: .; v_call: TRBV4-3; cdr3_nt: TGCGCCAGCAGCCTACGGGGAGGGGGGCTTGAAGCTTTCTTT; cdr3_aa: CASSLRGGGLEAFF
j_call: TRBJ2-1; d_call: .; clone_size: .; v_call: TRBV25-1; cdr3_nt: TGTGCCAGCAGTCCACAGGGTCGAACCTATAATGAGCAGTTCTTC; cdr3_aa: CASSPQGRTYNEQFF
j_call: TRBJ2-1; d_call: TRBD1; clone_size: .; v_call: TRBV5-1; cdr3_nt: TGCGCCAGCAGCTTACCGTCCGGGACAGGCGAAGTCAATGAGCAGTTCTTC; cdr3_aa: CASSLPSGTGEVNEQFF
j_call: TRBJ1-1; d_call: .; clone_size: .; v_call: TRBV14; cdr3_nt: TGTGCCAGCAGCCCTTCCGGGGGCACTGAAGCTTTCTTT; cdr3_aa: CASSPSGGTEAFF
j_call: TRBJ2-7; d_call: .; clone_size: .; v_call: TRBV6-5; cdr3_nt: TGTGCCAGCGTGGGGGGGCGGATCGACGAGCAGTACTTC; cdr3_aa: CASVGGRIDEQYF